Listed below are T cell receptor beta chains from one sample, sequenced in a study of blood T cell repertoires in COVID-19. Measured with immunoSEQ multiplex PCR; TCRdb has only the in-frame clones, and not every one. The repertoire holds over 110,000 clones, with over 70% as singletons. Sequenced sample: PBMCs or T cells enriched from blood (not recorded which). These receptor sequences come from a man aged 45-60 years in a cohort exposed to, infected with or recovered from COVID-19 (not recorded which). CDR3s include the opening cysteine and the closing phenylalanine or tryptophan. The D gene is left open where the match is weak. Some rows have no size entry. The others give once, few or many, or a class for an expanded clone.

v_gene,j_gene,d_gene,abundance,CDR3nt,CDR3aa
TRBV29-1,TRBJ1-3,TRBD1,NA,TGCAGCGTTCGGGACAGCGGAAACACCATATATTTT,CSVRDSGNTIYF
TRBV7-9,TRBJ1-6,TRBD1,once,TGTGCCAGCAGCTCAGGACAGGGGAGTTCACCCCTCCACTTT,CASSSGQGSSPLHF
TRBV4-1,TRBJ2-2,TRBD1,NA,TGCGCCAGCAGCCAAGTGAGGGGGCGCACCGGGGAGCTGTTTTTT,CASSQVRGRTGELFF
TRBV19,TRBJ2-5,TRBD2,NA,TGTGCCAGTAGTATCCCGGGACTAGCGGGGGGAGAGACCCAGTACTTC,CASSIPGLAGGETQYF
TRBV5-1,TRBJ2-6,NA,NA,TGCGCCAGCAGTTCGGTCGCGACTCGCACCTCTGGGGCCAACGTCCTGACTTTC,CASSSVATRTSGANVLTF
TRBV5-1,TRBJ1-4,TRBD1,NA,TGCGCCAGCAGCTCCGGGACAGGGGGCTGGATTAATGAAAAACTGTTTTTT,CASSSGTGGWINEKLFF
TRBV10-3,TRBJ1-4,NA,few,TGTGCCATCAGTGAGGGTAGGGCGGGCCTTAATGAAAAACTGTTTTTT,CAISEGRAGLNEKLFF
TRBV25-1,TRBJ2-5,NA,NA,TGTGCCAGCAGTGAATCGACTATAAAAGAGACCCAGTACTTC,CASSESTIKETQYF
TRBV24-1,TRBJ1-5,NA,NA,TGTGCCACCAGTGATCTGGACAGTTATCAGCCCCAGCATTTT,CATSDLDSYQPQHF
TRBV27,TRBJ2-2,NA,NA,TGTGCCAGCAGCTGGGGGACTTCGAACACCGGGGAGCTGTTTTTT,CASSWGTSNTGELFF
TRBV5-8,TRBJ2-1,TRBD2,NA,TGTGCCAGCAGCTTGGGGCTAGCGGCTACCTCCTACAATGAGCAGTTCTTC,CASSLGLAATSYNEQFF
TRBV30,TRBJ2-6,NA,NA,TGTGCCTGCACTCGGGGGGCCAACGTCCTGACTTTC,CACTRGANVLTF
TRBV29-1,TRBJ2-4,TRBD2,few,TGCAGCGTTGGGGGGGGATGGCAAAACATTCAGTACTTC,CSVGGGWQNIQYF
TRBV11-3,TRBJ2-7,TRBD1,NA,TGTGCCAGCAGAGGCGACAGGGCTTCATTCTACGAGCAGTACTTC,CASRGDRASFYEQYF
TRBV5-4,TRBJ2-3,NA,NA,TGTGCCAGCAGCTTTGGACAGAGCAGCACAGATACGCAGTATTTT,CASSFGQSSTDTQYF
TRBV27,TRBJ1-5,NA,NA,TGTGCCAGCAGCGACAGGTTCAATCAGCCCCAGCATTTT,CASSDRFNQPQHF
TRBV19,TRBJ2-1,TRBD2,NA,TGTGCCAGTAGCCGGACTAGCGGGAGCCTGAGCTCCTACAATGAGCAGTTCTTC,CASSRTSGSLSSYNEQFF
TRBV2,TRBJ1-1,NA,NA,TGTGCCAGCTATCATAAGGGGCAGTATGAAGCTTTCTTT,CASYHKGQYEAFF
TRBV4-1,TRBJ2-2,TRBD2,NA,TGCGCCAGCAGCCATCCGGGACTAGCGGAGTACACCGGGGAGCTGTTTTTT,CASSHPGLAEYTGELFF
TRBV6-6,TRBJ2-7,TRBD2,NA,TGTGCCAGCAGTCGTCTGGGGGGGAGCTACGAGCAGTACTTC,CASSRLGGSYEQYF
TRBV19,TRBJ2-5,NA,NA,TGTGCCAGTAGTAGCGGCATTGGGGAGACCCAGTACTTC,CASSSGIGETQYF
TRBV7-2,TRBJ2-1,NA,NA,TGTGCCAGCAGCCTCCGAGGGGCGGGAACCTACAATGAGCAGTTCTTC,CASSLRGAGTYNEQFF
TRBV27,TRBJ1-3,NA,NA,TGTGCCAGCAGCCTTACAGGGTTTACTGGAAACACCATATATTTT,CASSLTGFTGNTIYF
TRBV19,TRBJ2-5,NA,NA,TGTGCCAGTAGTATGAGAGGGAAGATAGAGACCCAGTACTTC,CASSMRGKIETQYF
TRBV30,TRBJ2-7,NA,NA,TGTGCCTGGAGTGCTAATCACGAGCAGTACTTC,CAWSANHEQYF
TRBV15,TRBJ1-2,NA,NA,TGTGCCAGCAGCACCATTGATGGGGCGCAAAATGGCTACACCTTC,CASSTIDGAQNGYTF
TRBV4-1,TRBJ1-1,NA,NA,TGCGCCAGCAGCTTTCGACGAGGGAACACTGAAGCTTTCTTT,CASSFRRGNTEAFF
TRBV28,TRBJ1-2,NA,NA,TGTGCCAGCAGCAGGGAAGGCTATGGCTACACCTTC,CASSREGYGYTF
TRBV4-1,TRBJ2-7,NA,NA,TGCGCCAGCAGCCAAGACCCCGGACTCGCCTACGAGCAGTACTTC,CASSQDPGLAYEQYF
TRBV6-2/TRBV6-3,TRBJ2-7,NA,few,TGTGCCAGCAGTATATACAGCGAGCAGTACTTC,CASSIYSEQYF
TRBV5-8,TRBJ2-7,TRBD1,NA,TGTGCCAGCAGCTTGGGCGGGACAGGGGAATCTACCGAGCAGTACTTC,CASSLGGTGESTEQYF
TRBV5-1,TRBJ2-1,TRBD1,NA,TGCGCCAGCAGCCTCCTGTGGGGGGGTCCGGGACAGGGCGAGCAGTTCTTC,CASSLLWGGPGQGEQFF
TRBV7-9,TRBJ1-1,NA,NA,TGTGCCAGCAGCTTTGCAGAGGGTAGAGGCACTGAAGCTTTCTTT,CASSFAEGRGTEAFF
TRBV5-8,TRBJ2-4,NA,once,TGTGCCAGCAGCCCTTGGGGGGGCCTAGCCAAAAACATTCAGTACTTC,CASSPWGGLAKNIQYF
TRBV2,TRBJ2-3,NA,NA,TGTGCCAGCACCAACCCCAGCGGCACAGATACGCAGTATTTT,CASTNPSGTDTQYF
TRBV6-1,TRBJ2-7,NA,NA,TGTGCCAGCAGAAAAACACTGACGGGAGTCCACGAGCAGTACTTC,CASRKTLTGVHEQYF
TRBV11-3,TRBJ1-2,NA,NA,TGTGCCAGCAGCTTAGGGGCGGGGGGTTATGGCTACACCTTC,CASSLGAGGYGYTF
TRBV10-3,TRBJ2-5,NA,NA,TGTGCCATCAGCAATGAACTGTTCGAAACCGTCACTTTAAGAGAGTCCCAGTACTTC,CAISNELFETVTLRESQYF
TRBV6-5,TRBJ1-2,NA,NA,TGTGCCAGCACGGGGTATGGCTACACCTTC,CASTGYGYTF
TRBV3-1/TRBV3-2,TRBJ1-2,NA,NA,TGTGCCAGCAGCCAAGCCCCGGGGGGGAACTATGGCTACACCTTC,CASSQAPGGNYGYTF
TRBV30,TRBJ1-5,TRBD1,few,TGTGCCTGGGCTCCGGACAGGGGAAATCAGCCCCAGCATTTT,CAWAPDRGNQPQHF
TRBV10-3,TRBJ1-1,TRBD1,NA,TGTGCCATCAATGGGACAGTCAACACTGAAGCTTTCTTT,CAINGTVNTEAFF
TRBV19,TRBJ1-1,NA,NA,TGTGCCAGTAGTTTCGGGGGCACTGAAGCTTTCTTT,CASSFGGTEAFF
TRBV25-1,TRBJ1-5,TRBD1,NA,TGTGCCAGCAGTGACAGGGGGCAGCCCCAGCATTTT,CASSDRGQPQHF
TRBV7-2,TRBJ1-6,NA,NA,TGTGCCAGCAGCTCTGGGAGGGTTTCGGGGGCACCCCTCCACTTT,CASSSGRVSGAPLHF
TRBV7-9,TRBJ2-7,TRBD1,NA,TGTGCCAGCAGGGACGGACAGGGGGCAAGTTTTTACGAGCAGTACTTC,CASRDGQGASFYEQYF
TRBV12-5,TRBJ2-5,TRBD2,NA,TGTGCTAGTGCGGGTCTAGCGGGGGGGAAGACCCAGTACTTC,CASAGLAGGKTQYF
TRBV11-2,TRBJ1-3,NA,NA,TGTGCCAGCAGCTTAGCCCCAGGGGATGGAAACACCATATATTTT,CASSLAPGDGNTIYF
TRBV2,TRBJ1-5,NA,many,TGTGCCAGCAGTCCGGACGAATCCACCCCAGCGGATTTT,CASSPDESTPADF